One sample yielded the 30 T cell receptor beta chains listed below, sequenced in a study of shared clonotypes between healthy human individuals. Clones were sequenced by immunoSEQ multiplex PCR, and TCRdb holds only the in-frame ones, with some missing. In the table there are over 850,000 clones, 70% to 80% of which are singletons. The sequencing sample was made of memory CD4+ T cells from PBMCs. Subset given: CD45RA-negative fraction. These receptors all stem from a man between 18 and 35 years old in good health. Some clones in this sample may be carry-over from other donors' samples.

The rearrangement joins TRBV6-4 to TRBJ2-1; D unresolved. The CDR3 runs to 13 residues. Trimming cost V 4 bases and J 4 bases, with 8 bases left between them. Per the germline V gene, CDR1 is MRHNA and CDR2 is SNTAGT. The CDR3 coding sequence is TGTGCCAGCAGTGTAAGCAGATACAATGAGCAGTTCTTC. It translates to CASSVSRYNEQFF.

The rearrangement joins TRBV30 to TRBJ1-1; possible D gene TRBD1, 6 bases. The germline V gene has CDR1 GTSNPN and CDR2 SVGIG (reference sequence). Trimming removed 5 bases at V and 1 base at J, with 11 bases between. The CDR3 has 13 residues. The CDR3 DNA is TGTGCCTGGGACAGGAGACGGAACACTGAAGCTTTCTTT. Translation: CAWDRRRNTEAFF.

V and J are TRBV25-1 and TRBJ2-2; D might be TRBD2 (5 bases). Per the germline V gene, CDR1 is MGHDK and CDR2 is SYGVNS. The V end was cut by 2 bases, the J end by 3 bases, with 7 bases between. This CDR3 has 14 residues. This chain's CDR3 is CASSEAGYTGELFF. DNA for the CDR3: TGTGCCAGCAGTGAAGCGGGCTACACCGGGGAGCTGTTTTTT.

This rearrangement joins TRBV15 to TRBJ1-2; 8 bases map to TRBD1. CDR1 is LNHNV and CDR2 is YYDKDF in the germline V gene (reference sequence). V lost 3 bases and J lost 5; bases outside the gene matches: 8. This CDR3 has 15 residues. DNA of the CDR3: TGTGCCACCAGCAGCCCGGGACAGGACCCTTATGGCTACACCTTC. As protein: CATSSPGQDPYGYTF.

This clone was seen only once. The chain carries TRBV6-1 and TRBJ1-4; no clear D gene. Germline values: CDR1 MNHNS, CDR2 SASEGT. The ends were cut back, 6 bases at V and 3 bases at J, with 11 bases in the middle. The CDR3 length is 14 residues. This chain's CDR3 is CASSLGLANEKLFF. In nucleotides, the CDR3 is TGTGCCAGCAGCTTAGGCTTAGCTAATGAAAAACTGTTTTTT.

The V call is TRBV28, the J call TRBJ1-5, with no clear D. The germline CDR1 and CDR2 sequences are MDHEN and SYDVKM. This CDR3 has 15 amino acids. V lost 8 bases and J 2 bases, leaving 16 bases between the germline ends. The DNA of the CDR3 is TGTGCCAGCTTAAATTGGCAGGCCGGCAATCAGCCCCAGCATTTT. Protein: CASLNWQAGNQPQHF.

This clone has just one count. The chain has TRBV2 and TRBJ1-3, with D tentatively TRBD1 (6 bases). Trimming left V 8 bases short and J 8 bases short, with 13 bases between. The CDR3 covers 12 residues. Germline CDR1 SNHLY, CDR2 FYNNEI. CDR3 DNA sequence: TGTGCCAGCCGACGGGAGGGGGACACCATATATTTT. Protein: CASRREGDTIYF.

This clone was seen more than once but under ten times. This rearrangement joins TRBV28 to TRBJ1-5; unclear D gene. V was trimmed by 5 bases and J by 1 base, leaving 9 bases between them. The CDR3 is 14 residues long. CDR1 and CDR2 (germline): MDHEN, SYDVKM. CDR3 bases: TGTGCCAGCAGTCCCGTTGACAGCAATCAGCCCCAGCATTTT. Its translation: CASSPVDSNQPQHF. Variable domain in full (rest from reference TRBV28 and TRBJ1-5): DVKVTQSSRYLVKRTGEKVFLECVQDMDHENMFWYRQDPGLGLRLIYFSYDVKMKEKGDIPEGYSVSREKKERFSLILESASTNQTSMYLCASSPVDSNQPQHFGDGTRLSIL.

The chain couples TRBV30 to TRBJ2-3, with a tentative D call TRBD1 (6 bases). Germline lookup yields CDR1 GTSNPN and CDR2 SVGIG (reference sequence). The CDR3 has 14 amino acids. V shed 4 bases and J shed 0 bases, with 11 bases lying between them. CDR3 coding DNA: TGTGCCTGGACCCCAGGGGTAAGCACAGATACGCAGTATTTT. It translates to CAWTPGVSTDTQYF. The variable domain in full, with the rest retrieved from reference TRBV30 and TRBJ2-3, is SQTIHQWPATLVQPVGSPLSLECTVEGTSNPNLYWYRQAAGRGLQLLFYSVGIGQISSEVPQNLSASRPQDRQFILSSKKLLLSDSGFYLCAWTPGVSTDTQYFGPGTRLTVL.

This chain links TRBV28 with TRBJ2-3; no reliable D call. V was clipped by 2 bases and J by 6 bases, with 9 bases between them. Germline CDR1 and CDR2: MDHEN and SYDVKM. The length of the CDR3 is 13 residues. CDR3 sequence (DNA): TGTGCCAGCAGTTTACACGGAAGGGATACGCAGTATTTT. It specifies CASSLHGRDTQYF. Complete variable domain (other parts from reference TRBV28 and TRBJ2-3): DVKVTQSSRYLVKRTGEKVFLECVQDMDHENMFWYRQDPGLGLRLIYFSYDVKMKEKGDIPEGYSVSREKKERFSLILESASTNQTSMYLCASSLHGRDTQYFGPGTRLTVL.

The chain employs TRBV2 and TRBJ1-5, with 7 bases identical to TRBD1. J gave up 7 bases and V 6 bases, and 12 bases lay outside the gene matches. Per the germline V gene, CDR1 is SNHLY and CDR2 is FYNNEI. The CDR3 loop spans 15 amino acids. The CDR3 protein is CASRIANRGNQPQHF. The DNA for the CDR3 is TGTGCCAGCAGGATCGCGAACAGGGGAAACCAGCCCCAGCATTTT.

The rearrangement uses TRBV28 and TRBJ1-5; D remains unclear. Trimming removed 4 bases at V and 7 bases at J, with 17 bases between. The V gene's germline CDR1 is MDHEN and CDR2 SYDVKM. This CDR3 is built from 15 residues. In DNA form, the CDR3 reads TGTGCCAGCAGTTCCCCCGCGTCCCACGGGCAGCCCCAGCATTTT. This codes for CASSSPASHGQPQHF. The complete variable domain, with remaining parts taken from reference TRBV28 and TRBJ1-5, reads DVKVTQSSRYLVKRTGEKVFLECVQDMDHENMFWYRQDPGLGLRLIYFSYDVKMKEKGDIPEGYSVSREKKERFSLILESASTNQTSMYLCASSSPASHGQPQHFGDGTRLSIL.

The CDR3 here is CASSPPGLKTNTEAFF. The CDR3 region has the DNA TGTGCCAGCTCACCACCGGGCCTAAAAACCAACACTGAAGCTTTCTTT. This chain connects TRBV18 to TRBJ1-1; D remains unclear. This CDR3 comprises 16 residues. The V end lost 0 bases, the J end lost 2 bases, and 13 bases lay between the germline ends. Germline-derived CDR1 and CDR2 are KGHSH and LQKENI.

This chain uses TRBV5-4 with TRBJ1-2, with D tentatively TRBD1 (5 bases). CDR1 and CDR2 (germline): SGHNT, YYREEE (reference sequence). This CDR3 region has 16 residues. V dropped 4 bases and J dropped 4 bases, with 20 bases sitting between them. CDR3 residues: CASSTLLGGGGYGYTF. The CDR3 DNA follows: TGTGCCAGCAGCACCCTCTTGGGGGGAGGAGGCTATGGCTACACCTTC. The whole variable domain, filled in from reference TRBV5-4 and TRBJ1-2, reads ETGVTQSPTHLIKTRGQQVTLRCSSQSGHNTVSWYQQALGQGPQFIFQYYREEENGRGNFPPRFSGLQFPNYSSELNVNALELDDSALYLCASSTLLGGGGYGYTFGSGTRLTVV.

This clone was seen just once. This chain connects TRBV7-3 to TRBJ2-3; a weak D match, TRBD2 (7 bases). This CDR3 is built from 16 residues. Germline lookup yields CDR1 SGHTA and CDR2 FQGTGA. V lost 6 bases and J lost 3, with 19 bases in between. CDR3 sequence: CASRRDAGAYTDTQYF. The CDR3 DNA sequence: TGTGCCAGCAGGCGGGACGCGGGGGCTTATACAGATACGCAGTATTTT.

This clone turned up a few times. The gene calls are TRBV19 and TRBJ1-3; unclear D gene. With 6 bases removed from V and 1 base from J, the gap between germline ends came to 16 bases. The length of the CDR3 is 16 residues. In germline, CDR1 is LNHDA, CDR2 SQIVND (reference sequence). The CDR3 region has the DNA TGTGCCAGTAGCCCGATACTGGGAAATTCTGGAAACACCATATATTTT. This codes for CASSPILGNSGNTIYF.

This sequence joins TRBV27 and TRBJ2-5; no clear D. Germline V lookup: CDR1 MNHEY, CDR2 SMNVEV (reference sequence). This CDR3 comprises 15 residues. Between the trimmed V and J ends, which lost 8 bases and 3 bases, there was a span of 19 bases. In DNA form, the CDR3 reads TGTGCCAGCTACGTTGCCTGGACCGAAGAAGAGACCCAGTACTTC. It yields the protein CASYVAWTEEETQYF.

This clone was recorded once. Other DNA sequences in the same sample also yield this CDR3. The gene calls are TRBV11-2 and TRBJ1-1; TRBD1 might be the D (5 bases). The CDR3 is 13 residues long. Germline V CDR1 and CDR2: SGHAT, FQNNGV. Trimming left V 5 bases short and J 2 bases short, with 9 bases between. The CDR3 spells CASSRQGNTEAFF. The DNA for the CDR3 is TGTGCCAGCAGCCGCCAGGGCAACACTGAAGCTTTCTTT. The variable domain in full, with the rest retrieved from reference TRBV11-2 and TRBJ1-1, is EAGVAQSPRYKIIEKRQSVAFWCNPISGHATLYWYQQILGQGPKLLIQFQNNGVVDDSQLPKDRFSAERLKGVDSTLKIQPAKLEDSAVYLCASSRQGNTEAFFGQGTRLTVV.

The chain uses TRBV4-1 and TRBJ2-3; 9 bases fit TRBD2. V was pared by 1 base and J by 6 bases, with 17 bases of the junction left unmatched. The CDR3 spans 19 residues. Germline V gene sequence: CDR1 MGHRA, CDR2 YSYEKL. The CDR3 loop is CASSQAPPTRAGGTDTQYF. The DNA for the CDR3 is TGCGCCAGCAGCCAAGCCCCCCCCACTAGAGCGGGAGGTACTGATACGCAGTATTTT.

The rearrangement uses TRBV18 and TRBJ2-3, with TRBD1 matching over 9 bases. This CDR3 has 16 amino acids. The germline V gene has CDR1 KGHSH and CDR2 LQKENI. V lost 3 bases, J lost 3 bases, and 7 bases stayed unmatched. The CDR3 DNA sequence: TGTGCCAGCTCACCCCCGGGACAGGGTGGGACAGATACGCAGTATTTT. Translation gives CASSPPGQGGTDTQYF.

The V call is TRBV6-6, the J call TRBJ1-1; D not certain. CDR1 is MNHNY and CDR2 is SVGAGI in the germline V gene (reference sequence). This CDR3 comprises 15 residues. The V gene lost 2 bases and the J gene lost 1 base, with 11 bases spanning the gap. The CDR3 region is CASSYRAGRNTEAFF. The DNA of the CDR3 is TGTGCCAGCAGTTACCGCGCCGGGAGGAACACTGAAGCTTTCTTT.

The chain combines TRBV7-6 with TRBJ2-2; D call uncertain. CDR3 size: 16 residues. Per the germline V gene, CDR1 is SGHVS and CDR2 is FNYEAQ. V was clipped by 1 base and J by 5 bases, with 14 bases between them. The CDR3 loop is CASSLESVASTGELFF. CDR3 bases: TGTGCCAGCAGCTTAGAATCGGTTGCCTCGACCGGGGAGCTGTTTTTT.

The chain combines TRBV5-1 with TRBJ2-7; 7 bases align to TRBD2. The CDR3 extends over 19 amino acids. CDR1 and CDR2 (germline): SGHRS, YFSETQ. V shed 0 bases and J 0 bases; nucleotides not matched to a gene: 15. CDR3 residues: CASSLEISAGPKSSYEQYF. The CDR3 DNA follows: TGCGCCAGCAGCTTGGAAATATCAGCGGGGCCAAAAAGCTCCTACGAGCAGTACTTC. The full variable domain, its missing parts supplied by reference TRBV5-1 and TRBJ2-7, is KAGVTQTPRYLIKTRGQQVTLSCSPISGHRSVSWYQQTPGQGLQFLFEYFSETQRNKGNFPGRFSGRQFSNSRSEMNVSTLELGDSALYLCASSLEISAGPKSSYEQYFGPGTRLTVT.

Of note for this clone: Additional DNA sequences in this sample encode the identical CDR3. The CDR3 DNA follows: TGCGCCAGCAGCCCTCGGACAGGGGGCTCCTACAATGAGCAGTTCTTC. It encodes CASSPRTGGSYNEQFF. V usage is TRBV5-1 and J usage is TRBJ2-1; TRBD1 matches at 10 bases. This CDR3 has 16 amino acids. Germline V gene sequence: CDR1 SGHRS, CDR2 YFSETQ. V gave up 4 bases and J gave up 0 bases; unmatched junction bases: 4.

V is TRBV23-1 and J is TRBJ1-5; the D is unclear. TRBV23-1 is labeled an ORF, and its function is uncertain. The CDR3 contains 16 residues. The V end lost 2 bases, the J end lost 5 bases, and 16 bases lay between the germline ends. CDR3 sequence (DNA): TGCGCCAGCAGTCAAACTGAGGAGCTGTACGATCAGCCCCAGCATTTT. Translated, it gives CASSQTEELYDQPQHF.

This clone came up a few times. The chain employs TRBV7-2 and TRBJ2-3; D is unclear. Trimming removed 4 bases at V and 6 bases at J, with 8 bases between. Per the germline V gene, CDR1 is SGHTA and CDR2 is FQGNSA. This CDR3 contains 12 residues. The CDR3 here is CASSWGRDTQYF. CDR3 sequence (DNA): TGTGCCAGCAGCTGGGGTCGGGATACGCAGTATTTT.

This clone is a singleton in its sample. The V call is TRBV29-1, the J call TRBJ2-6; 10 bases line up with TRBD1. Looked up from germline, CDR1 is SQVTM and CDR2 is ANQGSEA. This CDR3 region has 16 residues. V trimming: 5 bases; J trimming: 0 bases; junction bases outside the gene matches: 4. DNA of the CDR3: TGCAGCGTTTTGGACAGGGGGAGCTCTGGGGCCAACGTCCTGACTTTC. It encodes CSVLDRGSSGANVLTF.

The rearrangement uses TRBV19 and TRBJ2-7; the D is unclear. The CDR3 loop spans 12 amino acids. Germline V gene data show CDR1 as LNHDA and CDR2 as SQIVND (reference sequence). CDR3 sequence: CAETSMLDEQYF. DNA for the CDR3: TGTGCAGAGACCAGTATGCTGGACGAGCAGTACTTC.

The genes are TRBV29-1 and TRBJ2-5; 8 positions agree with TRBD2. Germline V gene lookup returns CDR1 SQVTM and CDR2 ANQGSEA. The V and J ends lost 0 bases and 7 bases, in that order; junction bases with no gene match: 7. CDR3 length: 14 amino acids. The CDR3 sequence is CSVEDGRATGTQYF. The CDR3 nucleotides are TGCAGCGTTGAAGACGGGAGGGCCACGGGGACCCAGTACTTC.

The chain couples TRBV6-1 to TRBJ2-7; 11 bases match TRBD2. V was clipped by 3 bases and J by 8 bases; unmatched bases: 12. This CDR3 has 16 amino acids. CDR1 and CDR2 (germline): MNHNS, SASEGT. CDR3 in amino acids: CASSDQIAGGPPKQYF. The CDR3 DNA reads as TGTGCCAGCAGTGATCAGATAGCGGGAGGGCCTCCAAAGCAGTACTTC.